One sample yielded the 9 T cell receptor beta chains listed below, sequenced in a study of OX40 agonist ivuxolimab in advanced cancers. The table came from immunoSEQ multiplex PCR; TCRdb's copy has only in-frame clones and leaves some out. The top ten hold roughly 2.1% of the sample, which has around 83,000 clones, around nine tenths seen once. The sample was CD4+ or CD8+ T cells sorted from blood, taken in a trial of the OX40 agonist ivuxolimab. Every receptor here comes from an adult with an advanced solid tumor such as melanoma, head and neck, liver or kidney cancer.

The CDR3 spells CASSRLMVADTQYF. The CDR3 bases are TGTGCCAGCAGCCGCCTTATGGTGGCAGATACGCAGTATTTT. The chain combines TRBV7-9 with TRBJ2-3; D unresolved. The V and J ends lost 5 bases and 4 bases respectively, with 13 bases between them. The CDR3 length is 14 residues. Looked up from germline, CDR1 is SEHNR and CDR2 is FQNEAQ (reference sequence).

CDR3 amino acids: CASSSGRDEQYF. CDR3 DNA sequence: TGTGCCAGCTCTAGCGGGAGGGACGAGCAGTACTTC. The chain carries TRBV28 and TRBJ2-7, with 12 bases lining up with TRBD2. This CDR3 is 12 amino acids long. The V and J ends lost 8 bases and 5 bases, in that order; junction bases with no gene match: 1. Germline V lookup: CDR1 MDHEN, CDR2 SYDVKM. The variable domain in full, completed from reference TRBV28 and TRBJ2-7, reads DVKVTQSSRYLVKRTGEKVFLECVQDMDHENMFWYRQDPGLGLRLIYFSYDVKMKEKGDIPEGYSVSREKKERFSLILESASTNQTSMYLCASSSGRDEQYFGPGTRLTVT.

The chain recombines TRBV18 with TRBJ2-3; TRBD1 agrees at 8 bases. The CDR3 has 14 residues. Trimming at V came to 6 bases and at J to 2 bases, leaving 4 bases not matched to a gene. The germline V gene has CDR1 KGHSH and CDR2 LQKENI. This CDR3 reads CASSGTGVTDTQYF. As DNA, the CDR3 is TGTGCCAGCTCCGGGACAGGCGTCACAGATACGCAGTATTTT.

The J gene is TRBJ1-3, the V gene TRBV7-8; 7 nucleotides match TRBD1. The CDR3 covers 16 residues. CDR1 SGHVS and CDR2 FQNEAQ come from the germline V gene. V dropped 5 bases and J dropped 2; count of bases not matched to a gene: 9. CDR3 residues: CASSQGPGTAGNTIYF. DNA for the CDR3: TGTGCCAGCAGCCAGGGCCCGGGGACAGCTGGAAACACCATATATTTT.

The chain has TRBV10-3 and TRBJ2-5, with TRBD1 matching over 8 bases. Trimming cost V 6 bases and J 4 bases; bases outside gene matches: 4. Germline lookup yields CDR1 ENHRY and CDR2 SYGVKD. CDR3 length: 13 residues. Written as DNA, the CDR3 is TGTGCCATCAGGGACAGGGAATCAGAGACCCAGTACTTC. Residues: CAIRDRESETQYF.

V is TRBV11-3 and J is TRBJ2-7; TRBD2 matches 7 bases. V shed 5 bases and J 0 bases; nucleotides not matched to a gene: 7. The germline gives CDR1 SGHNT, CDR2 YENEEA. This CDR3 is 15 amino acids long. The CDR3 reads CASSPTSASSYEQYF. CDR3 bases: TGTGCCAGCAGCCCTACTAGCGCTAGCTCCTACGAGCAGTACTTC. Looking up the rest from reference TRBV11-3 and TRBJ2-7 gives the full variable domain: EAGVVQSPRYKIIEKKQPVAFWCNPISGHNTLYWYLQNLGQGPELLIRYENEEAVDDSQLPKDRFSAERLKGVDSTLKIQPAELGDSAVYLCASSPTSASSYEQYFGPGTRLTVT.

The V call is TRBV28, the J call TRBJ2-7, with TRBD2 as a possible D gene (5 bases). CDR3 size: 16 residues. V dropped 3 bases and J dropped 0 bases, with 15 bases sitting between them. CDR1 and CDR2 from the germline V gene are MDHEN and SYDVKM. This CDR3 reads CASSFPAGRSSYEQYF. CDR3 coding DNA: TGTGCCAGCAGTTTCCCCGCGGGTAGGAGCTCCTACGAGCAGTACTTC.

The sample holds one count of this clone. The genes are TRBV5-6 and TRBJ2-7, with D perhaps matching TRBD1 (6 bases). The CDR3 is made up of 16 amino acids. The V end was cut by 7 bases, the J end by 3 bases, with 23 bases between. Germline CDR1 is SGHDT and CDR2 is YYEEEE. CDR3: CASGETGTSVYYEQYF. CDR3 bases: TGTGCCAGCGGAGAAACCGGGACATCAGTTTACTACGAGCAGTACTTC. Based on the CDR3 plus reference TRBV5-6 and TRBJ2-7, the full variable domain is DAGVTQSPTHLIKTRGQQVTLRCSPKSGHDTVSWYQQALGQGPQFIFQYYEEEERQRGNFPDRFSGHQFPNYSSELNVNALLLGDSALYLCASGETGTSVYYEQYFGPGTRLTVT.

The chain joins TRBV27 to TRBJ2-5; 11 positions match TRBD2. The CDR3 loop spans 18 amino acids. Germline assignment: CDR1 MNHEY and CDR2 SMNVEV (reference sequence). Trimming took 6 bases from V and 5 from J; bases not matched to a gene: 17. CDR3 amino acids: CASSSEGTSGLNGETQYF. In DNA form, the CDR3 reads TGTGCCAGCAGCTCTGAGGGGACTAGCGGTCTAAACGGGGAGACCCAGTACTTC.